Sequencing of this T cell receptor (beta chain) was carried out in a study of blood T cell repertoires in COVID-19. Study details: T cells, B-cell-depleted T cells, or PBMCs supplied cDNA or gDNA.

This CDR3 region has 13 residues. The V gene end was trimmed by 6 bases and the J gene end by 2 bases; junction bases not matched to a gene: 1. Germline lookup yields CDR1 LNHDA and CDR2 SQIVND (reference sequence). Profiling relied on immunoSEQ multiplex PCR, and the TCRdb table lists in-frame clones only, not all of them. The top ten clones hold approximately 31% of a sample with 20,000 to 25,000 clones, around nine tenths of them seen once. The specimen was peripheral blood. The TCR sequence derives from a woman aged 65 to 85 with active COVID-19. The chain has TRBV19 and TRBJ2-7; 10 bases fit TRBD1. DNA for the CDR3: TGTGCCAGTAGGGACAGGGGGACCTACGAGCAGTACTTC. This codes for CASRDRGTYEQYF.